This passage covers 20 T cell receptor beta chains from one sample sequenced in a study of metastatic and nonmetastatic thyroid tumors. No treatment had been given to any patient before thyroid surgery. With MiXCR, TCRdb reprocessed the PCR reads. The table records roughly 58,000 clones, 4% to 4.5% of them present only once. The source material was blood. The source is a female donor with papillary thyroid cancer or a benign thyroid nodule (not recorded which). Some clones in this sample may be carry-over from other donors' samples.

At least ten counts were recorded for this clone. This chain connects TRBV6-1 to TRBJ2-1; TRBD1 aligns across 11 bases. In germline, CDR1 is MNHNS, CDR2 SASEGT. V lost 4 bases and J lost 6; bases outside the gene matches: 2. The CDR3 extends over 14 amino acids. The CDR3 coding sequence is TGTGCCAGCAGTGGGGGGACAGGGGGCAATGAGCAGTTCTTC. Encoded protein: CASSGGTGGNEQFF.

This clone was detected many times. The same CDR3 can be traced to other DNA sequences in this sample. This chain uses TRBV19 with TRBJ2-7; possible D gene TRBD1, 6 bases. Trimming stripped 6 bases from V and 3 bases from J, with 9 bases between. The CDR3 extends over 12 amino acids. Germline CDR1 is LNHDA and CDR2 is SQIVND (reference sequence). Here the CDR3 reads CASRGALYEQYF. The CDR3 DNA sequence: TGTGCCAGTAGGGGGGCCCTCTACGAGCAGTACTTC.

Ten or more counts support this clone. The chain has TRBV7-9 and TRBJ2-7; D is undetermined. The CDR3 covers 12 residues. Germline CDR1 is SEHNR and CDR2 is FQNEAQ (reference sequence). V lost 5 bases and J 7 bases, leaving 12 bases between the germline ends. The CDR3 spells CASSPDLGEQYF. As DNA, the CDR3 is TGTGCCAGCAGCCCAGACTTGGGAGAGCAGTACTTC.

The sample holds many counts of this clone. The chain joins TRBV5-1 to TRBJ2-1; the D gene is possibly TRBD1 (7 bases). Germline assignment: CDR1 SGHRS and CDR2 YFSETQ. Deletions cut 3 bases from V and 6 bases from J, with 10 bases between. The CDR3 is 13 residues long. The CDR3 is CASSWGDSNEQFF. The CDR3, as DNA: TGCGCCAGCAGCTGGGGGGACAGCAATGAGCAGTTCTTC.

A few counts support this clone. The chain employs TRBV6-1 and TRBJ2-7; tentatively, D is TRBD1 or TRBD2 (5 bases each). Germline CDR1 is MNHNS and CDR2 is SASEGT. CDR3 length: 14 amino acids. The germline V and J ends were trimmed by 8 bases and 3 bases, with 17 bases remaining between them. This CDR3 reads CASEQRGVCYEQYF. The CDR3 DNA is TGTGCCAGCGAACAGAGGGGAGTCTGCTACGAGCAGTACTTC.

This clone was counted only a few times. The rearrangement links TRBV20-1 to TRBJ1-2, with TRBD1 as a possible D gene (6 bases). The CDR3 runs to 14 residues. With 0 bases removed from V and 6 bases from J, the gap between germline ends came to 14 bases. Per germline, CDR1 DFQATT and CDR2 SNEGSKA (reference sequence). CDR3 region: CSARDAGGGDGYTF. Written as DNA, the CDR3 is TGCAGTGCTAGAGATGCCGGGGGCGGGGATGGCTACACCTTC.

In this sample, this clone turned up many times. The V and J genes are TRBV6-5 and TRBJ2-7; perhaps TRBD2 as D (5 bases). Germline lookup yields CDR1 MNHEY and CDR2 SVGAGI. Trimming shortened V by 0 bases and J by 2 bases, and 11 bases separated the two germline ends. CDR3 length: 15 residues. The CDR3 loop is CASSYSDRGAYEQYF. Here the CDR3 DNA reads TGTGCCAGCAGTTACTCAGACCGGGGAGCCTACGAGCAGTACTTC.

The chain has TRBV20-1 and TRBJ2-7, with 13 bases identical to TRBD2. This CDR3 region has 17 residues. The junction had 10 bases not matched to a gene; V was cut back by 3 bases and J by 2 bases. Germline V gives CDR1 DFQATT, CDR2 SNEGSKA (reference sequence). The CDR3 region has the DNA TGCAGTGCTAGTGGAGCCCCGGGACTAGCGGGGCCCTACGAGCAGTACTTC. Encoded protein: CSASGAPGLAGPYEQYF.

This clone was observed at least ten times. The V gene is TRBV18, the J gene TRBJ2-3; the D is unclear. Looked up from germline, CDR1 is KGHSH and CDR2 is LQKENI. The CDR3 loop spans 15 amino acids. V lost 0 bases to trimming and J lost 0 bases, with 7 bases between them. The CDR3 reads CASSPPSRSTDTQYF. DNA for the CDR3: TGTGCCAGCTCACCACCGTCACGTAGCACAGATACGCAGTATTTT. Using reference TRBV18 and TRBJ2-3 for the parts outside the CDR3, the full variable domain is NAGVMQNPRHLVRRRGQEARLRCSPMKGHSHVYWYRQLPEEGLKFMVYLQKENIIDESGMPKERFSAEFPKEGPSILRIQQVVRGDSAAYFCASSPPSRSTDTQYFGPGTRLTVL.

This clone has at least ten counts. The chain employs TRBV11-2 and TRBJ1-2; 10 bases match TRBD1. With V trimmed by 5 bases and J by 4 bases, 4 bases remained unmatched. CDR3 length: 14 residues. The germline CDR1 and CDR2 sequences are SGHAT and FQNNGV. The CDR3 DNA reads TGTGCCAGCAGCACCGGACAGGGGGGCTATGGCTACACCTTC. It yields the protein CASSTGQGGYGYTF.

The gene calls are TRBV3-1 and TRBJ2-5, with 12 bases identical to TRBD2. Trimming at V came to 4 bases and at J to 6 bases, leaving 18 bases not matched to a gene. This CDR3 is 19 amino acids long. Germline V lookup: CDR1 LGHDT, CDR2 YNNKEL (reference sequence). The chain's CDR3 is CASSPRARLAGGPLKTQYF. The CDR3 coding sequence is TGTGCCAGCAGCCCTAGGGCGCGTCTAGCGGGAGGGCCCTTGAAGACCCAGTACTTC.

For this clone: A read error is possible here, since a much larger clone lies one base away. The gene calls are TRBV5-5 and TRBJ1-1; D not resolved. The germline V gene has CDR1 SGHKS and CDR2 YYEKEE (reference sequence). Trimming shortened V by 4 bases and J by 7 bases, and 20 bases separated the two germline ends. This CDR3 has 15 amino acids. The CDR3: CASSHGVHIDYEAFF. The CDR3 DNA follows: TGTGCCAGCAGCCACGGGGTACATATAGATTATGAAGCTTTCTTT. The entire variable domain, with the rest obtained from reference TRBV5-5 and TRBJ1-1, is as follows: DAGVTQSPTHLIKTRGQQVTLRCSPISGHKSVSWYQQVLGQGPQFIFQYYEKEERGRGNFPDRFSARQFPNYSSELNVNALLLGDSALYLCASSHGVHIDYEAFFGQGTRLTVV.

As regards this clone: A much larger clonotype is one base distant, so this may be a read error. The chain uses TRBV18 and TRBJ2-7; the D gene is possibly TRBD2 (6 bases). The germline V gene encodes CDR1 KGHSH and CDR2 LQKENI. V lost 2 bases to trimming and J lost 0 bases, with 8 bases between them. This CDR3 contains 14 residues. The CDR3 nucleotides are TGTGCCAGCTCACCATCGGGAGACTCCTACGAGCAGTACTTC. Translating it yields CASSPSGDSYEQYF.

This clone showed up many times. The chain employs TRBV6-1 and TRBJ2-7; D perhaps matches TRBD2 (6 bases). With 7 bases removed from V and 1 base from J, the gap between germline ends came to 14 bases. Germline CDR1 and CDR2: MNHNS and SASEGT. This CDR3 contains 14 residues. CDR3 loop: CASIERAASYEQYF. As DNA, the CDR3 is TGTGCCAGCATCGAGCGGGCGGCGTCCTACGAGCAGTACTTC.

This clone was picked up many times. The chain uses TRBV6-1 and TRBJ1-1; no clear D. This CDR3 has 12 residues. Germline CDR1 reads MNHNS; CDR2 reads SASEGT. V lost 5 bases and J lost 5, with 9 bases in between. For the CDR3, the DNA is TGTGCCAGCAGTTACCTGGGTACTGAAGCTTTCTTT. The encoded protein is CASSYLGTEAFF.

This clone was seen at least ten times. A junction boundary mismatches the germline segment, possibly from a read error. The rearrangement uses TRBV6-6 and TRBJ1-1; D not certain. Looked up from germline, CDR1 is MNHNY and CDR2 is SVGAGI (reference sequence). The length of the CDR3 is 17 residues. The CDR3 region has the DNA TGTGCCAGCAGCTACTCGCAAGATATTAGGGTTTGGGCTGAAGCTTTCTTT. Translation gives CASSYSQDIRVWAEAFF.

A remark on this clone: Its ends do not fully match the called genes, so a read error is possible. The V call is TRBV28, the J call TRBJ1-4; tentatively, D is TRBD1 (6 bases). CDR3 length: 14 amino acids. Germline CDR1 is MDHEN and CDR2 is SYDVKM. CDR3 sequence reads: CAERGGTSPEKVFF. For the CDR3, the DNA is TGTGCCGAGAGAGGGGGTACCTCTCCTGAAAAAGTGTTTTTT.

This clone came up many times. The J gene is TRBJ2-4, the V gene TRBV7-9, with D perhaps being TRBD1 or TRBD2 (5 bases each). Trimming removed 5 bases at V and 2 bases at J, with 19 bases between. Germline V gene lookup returns CDR1 SEHNR and CDR2 FQNEAQ (reference sequence). This CDR3 region has 17 residues. The chain's CDR3 is CASSPGLGERSKNIQYF. The CDR3 DNA reads TGTGCCAGCAGCCCAGGGCTGGGGGAGAGGTCCAAAAACATTCAGTACTTC. Drawing the rest from reference TRBV7-9 and TRBJ2-4, the complete variable domain is DTGVSQNPRHKITKRGQNVTFRCDPISEHNRLYWYRQTLGQGPEFLTYFQNEAQLEKSRLLSDRFSAERPKGSFSTLEIQRTEQGDSAMYLCASSPGLGERSKNIQYFGAGTRLSVL.

This clone was counted a few times. The J gene is TRBJ2-2, the V gene TRBV6-1; the D gene is possibly TRBD1 (6 bases). Germline-derived CDR1 and CDR2 are MNHNS and SASEGT. V was pared by 6 bases and J by 5 bases, with 13 bases between. There are 14 residues in the CDR3. The CDR3 DNA is TGTGCCAGCAGCAGAGACAGGCATACCGGGGAGCTGTTTTTT. Translated: CASSRDRHTGELFF.

Concerning this clone itself: Given a much more abundant clone one base away, this may be a read error. The chain couples TRBV18 to TRBJ2-7, with D tentatively TRBD1 (6 bases). CDR1 KGHSH and CDR2 LQKENI come from the germline V gene. Trimming took 2 bases from V and 5 from J, leaving 13 bases between them. The CDR3 length is 14 residues. The CDR3 bases are TGTGCCAGCTCACCAACCCCTGGGGACAACGAGCAGTACTTC. Its translation: CASSPTPGDNEQYF. Looking up the rest from reference TRBV18 and TRBJ2-7 gives the full variable domain: NAGVMQNPRHLVRRRGQEARLRCSPMKGHSHVYWYRQLPEEGLKFMVYLQKENIIDESGMPKERFSAEFPKEGPSILRIQQVVRGDSAAYFCASSPTPGDNEQYFGPGTRLTVT.